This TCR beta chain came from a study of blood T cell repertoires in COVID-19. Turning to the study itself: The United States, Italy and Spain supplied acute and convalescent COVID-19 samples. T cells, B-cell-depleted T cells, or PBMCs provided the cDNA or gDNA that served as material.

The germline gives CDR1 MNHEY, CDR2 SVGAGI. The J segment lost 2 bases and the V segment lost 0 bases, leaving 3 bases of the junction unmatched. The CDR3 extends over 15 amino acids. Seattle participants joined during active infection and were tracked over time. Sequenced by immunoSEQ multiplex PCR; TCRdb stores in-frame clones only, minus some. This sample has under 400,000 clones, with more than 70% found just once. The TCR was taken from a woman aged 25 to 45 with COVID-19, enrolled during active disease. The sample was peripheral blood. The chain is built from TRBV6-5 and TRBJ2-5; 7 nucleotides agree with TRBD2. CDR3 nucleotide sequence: TGTGCCAGCAGTTACTCGGCGGGGGAGCAAGAGACCCAGTACTTC. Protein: CASSYSAGEQETQYF.